This T cell receptor (beta chain) appears in the sequencing data of a study of chemoradiotherapy in HPV16-positive cancers. Broader study findings: Candidate HPV-specific clones and E7-related TCR motifs grew in tumor during treatment.

Concerning this clone: Its antigen is not known.

TCRdb keeps only in-frame clones here, not all; method: immunoSEQ multiplex PCR. Among approximately 30,000 clones listed, around 88% were seen once. Germline V gives CDR1 LNHNV, CDR2 YYDKDF (reference sequence). V was shortened by 0 bases and J by 0 bases, with 9 bases between the two germline ends. The CDR3 spans 17 residues. Sequencing was performed on blood, taken from a patient who underwent chemoradiotherapy. The chain uses TRBV15 and TRBJ2-6; D remains ambiguous. The source is a human donor with HPV-associated anogenital cancer. The DNA of the CDR3 is TGTGCCACCAGCAGAGAATCGGGCGCCTCTGGGGCCAACGTCCTGACTTTC. Translating gives CATSRESGASGANVLTF.